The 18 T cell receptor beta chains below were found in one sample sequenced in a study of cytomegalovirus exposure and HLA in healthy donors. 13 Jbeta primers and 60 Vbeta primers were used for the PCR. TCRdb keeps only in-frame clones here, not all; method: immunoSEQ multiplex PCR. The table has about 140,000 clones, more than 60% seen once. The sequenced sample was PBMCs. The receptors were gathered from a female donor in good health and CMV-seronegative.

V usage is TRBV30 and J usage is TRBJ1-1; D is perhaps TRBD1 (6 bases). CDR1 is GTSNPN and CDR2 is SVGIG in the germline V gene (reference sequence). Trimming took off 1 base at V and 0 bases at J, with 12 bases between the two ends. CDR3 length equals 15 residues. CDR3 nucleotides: TGTGCCTGGAGTGGGGTAGGGGGAGTGAACACTGAAGCTTTCTTT. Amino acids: CAWSGVGGVNTEAFF.

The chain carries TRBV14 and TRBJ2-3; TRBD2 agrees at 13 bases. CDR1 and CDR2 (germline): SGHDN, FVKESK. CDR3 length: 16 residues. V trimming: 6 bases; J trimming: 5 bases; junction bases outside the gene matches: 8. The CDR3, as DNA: TGTGCCAGCAGTCGAACTAGCGGGGGGGCGGTAGATACGCAGTATTTT. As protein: CASSRTSGGAVDTQYF.

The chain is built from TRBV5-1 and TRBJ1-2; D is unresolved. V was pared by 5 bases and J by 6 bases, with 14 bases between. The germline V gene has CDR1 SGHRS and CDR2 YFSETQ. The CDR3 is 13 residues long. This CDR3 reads CASREELPDGYTF. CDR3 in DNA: TGCGCCAGCAGAGAGGAATTACCCGATGGCTACACCTTC.

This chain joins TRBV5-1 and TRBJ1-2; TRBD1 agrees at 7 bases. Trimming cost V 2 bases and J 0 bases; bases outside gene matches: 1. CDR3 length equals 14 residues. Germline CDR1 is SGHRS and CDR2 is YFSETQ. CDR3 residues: CASSFGTANYGYTF. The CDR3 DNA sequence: TGCGCCAGCAGCTTTGGGACAGCTAACTATGGCTACACCTTC.

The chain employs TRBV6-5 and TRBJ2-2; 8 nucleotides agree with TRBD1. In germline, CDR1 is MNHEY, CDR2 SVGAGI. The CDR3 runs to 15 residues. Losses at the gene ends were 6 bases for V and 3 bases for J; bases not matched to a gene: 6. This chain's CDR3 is CASRQPQGDTGELFF. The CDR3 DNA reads TGTGCCAGCAGACAACCACAGGGGGACACCGGGGAGCTGTTTTTT.

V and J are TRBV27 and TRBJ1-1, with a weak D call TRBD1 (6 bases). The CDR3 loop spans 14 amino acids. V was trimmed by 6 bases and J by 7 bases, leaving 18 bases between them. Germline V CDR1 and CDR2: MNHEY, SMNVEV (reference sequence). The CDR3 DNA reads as TGTGCCAGCAGGCCGAAAAACAGGGATGGTGAAGCTTTCTTT. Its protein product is CASRPKNRDGEAFF.

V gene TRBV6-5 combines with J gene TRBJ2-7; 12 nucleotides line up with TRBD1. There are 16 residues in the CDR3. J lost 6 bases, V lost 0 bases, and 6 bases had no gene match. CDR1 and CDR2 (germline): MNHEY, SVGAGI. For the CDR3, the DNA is TGTGCCAGCAGTTACTCGAGCGGGACAGGGGGCCGCGAGCAGTACTTC. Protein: CASSYSSGTGGREQYF.

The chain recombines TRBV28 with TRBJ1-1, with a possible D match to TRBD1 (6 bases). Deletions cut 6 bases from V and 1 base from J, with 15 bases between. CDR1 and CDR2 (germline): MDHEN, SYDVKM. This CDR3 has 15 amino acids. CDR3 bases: TGTGCCAGCAGGGTTCAGGGGAGGGCGAACACTGAAGCTTTCTTT. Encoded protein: CASRVQGRANTEAFF.

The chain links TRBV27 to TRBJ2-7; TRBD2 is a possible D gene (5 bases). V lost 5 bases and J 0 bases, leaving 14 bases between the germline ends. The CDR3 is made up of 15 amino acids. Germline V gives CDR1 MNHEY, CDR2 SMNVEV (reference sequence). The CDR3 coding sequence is TGTGCCAGCAGTCCTTGGAGCGGAAACTCCTACGAGCAGTACTTC. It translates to CASSPWSGNSYEQYF.

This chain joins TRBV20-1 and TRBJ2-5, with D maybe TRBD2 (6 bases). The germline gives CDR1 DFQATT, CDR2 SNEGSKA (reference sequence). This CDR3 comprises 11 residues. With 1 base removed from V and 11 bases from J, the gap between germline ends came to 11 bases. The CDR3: CSARAPGEQYF. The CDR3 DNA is TGCAGTGCTAGAGCCCCGGGAGAGCAGTACTTC.

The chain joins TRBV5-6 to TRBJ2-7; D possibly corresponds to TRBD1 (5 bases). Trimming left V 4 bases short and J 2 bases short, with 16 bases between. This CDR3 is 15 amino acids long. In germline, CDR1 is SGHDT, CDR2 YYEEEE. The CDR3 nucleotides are TGTGCCAGCAGCCCATTCAGGGTAGAGACCTACGAGCAGTACTTC. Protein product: CASSPFRVETYEQYF. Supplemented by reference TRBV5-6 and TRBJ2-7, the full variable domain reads DAGVTQSPTHLIKTRGQQVTLRCSPKSGHDTVSWYQQALGQGPQFIFQYYEEEERQRGNFPDRFSGHQFPNYSSELNVNALLLGDSALYLCASSPFRVETYEQYFGPGTRLTVT.

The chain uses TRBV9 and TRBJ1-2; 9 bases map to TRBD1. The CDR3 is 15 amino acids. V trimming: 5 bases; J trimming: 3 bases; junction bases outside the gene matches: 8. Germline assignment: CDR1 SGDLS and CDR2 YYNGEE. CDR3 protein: CASSITGGFDYGYTF. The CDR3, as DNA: TGTGCCAGCAGTATTACAGGGGGCTTTGACTATGGCTACACCTTC.

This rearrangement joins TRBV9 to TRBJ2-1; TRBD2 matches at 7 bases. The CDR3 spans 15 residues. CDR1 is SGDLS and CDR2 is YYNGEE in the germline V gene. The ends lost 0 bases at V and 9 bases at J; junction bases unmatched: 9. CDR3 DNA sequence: TGTGCCAGCAGCGTAGAGGGGAGGGTCGGTGGTGAGCAGTTCTTC. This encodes CASSVEGRVGGEQFF.

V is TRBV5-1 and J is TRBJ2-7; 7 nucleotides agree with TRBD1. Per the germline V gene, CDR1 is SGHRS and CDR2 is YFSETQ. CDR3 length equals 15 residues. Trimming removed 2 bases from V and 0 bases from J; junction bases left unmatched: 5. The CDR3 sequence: CASSFSGGSSYEQYF. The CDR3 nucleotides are TGCGCCAGCAGCTTTTCAGGGGGAAGCTCCTACGAGCAGTACTTC.

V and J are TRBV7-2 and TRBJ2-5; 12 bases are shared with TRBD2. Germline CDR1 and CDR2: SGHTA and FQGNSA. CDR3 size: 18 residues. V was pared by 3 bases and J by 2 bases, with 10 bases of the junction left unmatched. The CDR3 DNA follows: TGTGCCAGCAGCTTCCTCACGGGGCTAGCGGGAGGGCAAGAGACCCAGTACTTC. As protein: CASSFLTGLAGGQETQYF. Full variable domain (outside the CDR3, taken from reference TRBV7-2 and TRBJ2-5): GAGVSQSPSNKVTEKGKDVELRCDPISGHTALYWYRQSLGQGLEFLIYFQGNSAPDKSGLPSDRFSAERTGGSVSTLTIQRTQQEDSAVYLCASSFLTGLAGGQETQYFGPGTRLLVL.

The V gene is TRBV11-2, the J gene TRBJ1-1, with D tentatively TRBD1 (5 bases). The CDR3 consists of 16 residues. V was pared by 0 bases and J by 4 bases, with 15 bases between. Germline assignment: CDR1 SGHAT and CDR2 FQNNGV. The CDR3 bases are TGTGCCAGCAGCTTAGATAGGGGCAAAGTAGTCACTGAAGCTTTCTTT. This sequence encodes CASSLDRGKVVTEAFF.

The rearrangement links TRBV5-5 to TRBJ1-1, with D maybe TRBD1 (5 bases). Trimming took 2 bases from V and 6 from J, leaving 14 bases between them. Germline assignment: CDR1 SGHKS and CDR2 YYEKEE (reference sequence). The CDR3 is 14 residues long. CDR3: CASSLSGNSAEAFF. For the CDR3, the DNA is TGTGCCAGCAGCTTATCAGGGAACTCGGCTGAAGCTTTCTTT.

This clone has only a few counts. The DNA of the CDR3 is TGTGCCAGCAGTGACAGGGACACCGGGGAGCTGTTTTTT. This encodes CASSDRDTGELFF. The genes are TRBV6-1 and TRBJ2-2; TRBD1 might be the D (5 bases). Germline-derived CDR1 and CDR2 are MNHNS and SASEGT. The CDR3 is made up of 13 amino acids. The V gene lost 3 bases and the J gene lost 3 bases, with 5 bases spanning the gap.